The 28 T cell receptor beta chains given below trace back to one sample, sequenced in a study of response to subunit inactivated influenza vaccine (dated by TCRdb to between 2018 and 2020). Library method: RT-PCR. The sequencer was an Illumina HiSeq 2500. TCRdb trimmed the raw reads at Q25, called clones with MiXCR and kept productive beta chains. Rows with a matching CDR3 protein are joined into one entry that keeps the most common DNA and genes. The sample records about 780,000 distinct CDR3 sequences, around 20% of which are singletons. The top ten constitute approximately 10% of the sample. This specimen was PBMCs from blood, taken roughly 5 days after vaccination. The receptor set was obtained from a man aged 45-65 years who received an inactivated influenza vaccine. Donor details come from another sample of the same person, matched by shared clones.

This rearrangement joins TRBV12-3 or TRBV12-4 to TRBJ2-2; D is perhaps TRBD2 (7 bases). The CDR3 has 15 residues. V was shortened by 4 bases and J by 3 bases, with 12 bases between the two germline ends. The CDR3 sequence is CASSSRGAYTGELFF. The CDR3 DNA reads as TGTGCCAGCAGTTCCCGGGGGGCTTACACCGGGGAGCTGTTTTTT.

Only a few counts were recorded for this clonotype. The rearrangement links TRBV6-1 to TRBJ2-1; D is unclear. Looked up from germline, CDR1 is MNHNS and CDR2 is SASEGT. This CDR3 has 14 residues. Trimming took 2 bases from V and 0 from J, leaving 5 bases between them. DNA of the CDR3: TGTGCCAGCAGTGAAAGAGTCTCCTACAATGAGCAGTTCTTC. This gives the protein CASSERVSYNEQFF.

As DNA, the CDR3 is TGCGCCAGCAGCTTGGCCGAGGGGGGCACTGAAGCTTTCTTT. Amino acids: CASSLAEGGTEAFF. J is TRBJ1-1 and V is TRBV5-1; D may be TRBD1 (6 bases). This CDR3 comprises 14 residues. Germline lookup yields CDR1 SGHRS and CDR2 YFSETQ. V lost 0 bases to trimming and J lost 4 bases, with 10 bases between them.

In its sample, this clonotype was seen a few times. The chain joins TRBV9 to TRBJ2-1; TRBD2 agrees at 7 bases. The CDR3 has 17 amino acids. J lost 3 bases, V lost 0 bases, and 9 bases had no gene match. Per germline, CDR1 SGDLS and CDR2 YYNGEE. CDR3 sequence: CASSVGLAARGYNEQFF. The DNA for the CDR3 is TGTGCCAGCAGCGTAGGGCTAGCGGCGAGGGGCTACAATGAGCAGTTCTTC.

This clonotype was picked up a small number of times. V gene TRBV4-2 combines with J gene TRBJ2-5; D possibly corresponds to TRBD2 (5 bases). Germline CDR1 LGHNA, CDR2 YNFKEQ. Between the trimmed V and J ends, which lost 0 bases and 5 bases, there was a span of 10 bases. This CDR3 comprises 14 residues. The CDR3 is CASSQDPAAETQYF. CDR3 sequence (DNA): TGTGCCAGCAGCCAAGATCCAGCGGCCGAGACCCAGTACTTC.

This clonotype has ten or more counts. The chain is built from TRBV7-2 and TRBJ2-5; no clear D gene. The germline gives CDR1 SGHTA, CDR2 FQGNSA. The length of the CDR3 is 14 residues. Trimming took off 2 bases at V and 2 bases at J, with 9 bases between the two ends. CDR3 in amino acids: CASSLSNLQETQYF. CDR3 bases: TGTGCCAGCAGCTTATCCAACTTACAAGAGACCCAGTACTTC.

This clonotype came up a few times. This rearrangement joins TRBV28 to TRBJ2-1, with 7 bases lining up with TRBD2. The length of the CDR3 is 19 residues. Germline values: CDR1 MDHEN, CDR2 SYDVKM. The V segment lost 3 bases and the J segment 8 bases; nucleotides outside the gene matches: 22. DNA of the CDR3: TGTGCCAGCAGTTTCCTCCTACGACTAGCCCCCCCACCAGTTCATGAGCAGTTCTTC. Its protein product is CASSFLLRLAPPPVHEQFF.

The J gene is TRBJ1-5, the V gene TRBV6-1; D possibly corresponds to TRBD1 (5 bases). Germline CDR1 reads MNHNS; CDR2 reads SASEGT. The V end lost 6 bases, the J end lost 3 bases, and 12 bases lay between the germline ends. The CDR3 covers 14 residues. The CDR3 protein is CASRRDGTNQPQHF. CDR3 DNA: TGTGCCAGCAGACGGGACGGAACCAATCAGCCCCAGCATTTT.

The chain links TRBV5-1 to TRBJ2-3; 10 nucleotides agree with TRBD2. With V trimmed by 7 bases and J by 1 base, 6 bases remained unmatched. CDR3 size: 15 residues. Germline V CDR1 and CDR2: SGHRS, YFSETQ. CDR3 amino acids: CASGLGTSGTDTQYF. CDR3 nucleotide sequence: TGCGCCAGCGGCCTAGGGACTAGCGGCACAGATACGCAGTATTTT.

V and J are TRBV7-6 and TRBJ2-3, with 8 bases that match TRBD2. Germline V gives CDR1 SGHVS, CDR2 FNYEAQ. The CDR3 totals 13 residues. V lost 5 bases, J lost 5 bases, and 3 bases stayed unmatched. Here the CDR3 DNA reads TGTGCCAGCAGCACTCTAGCGGGAGATACGCAGTATTTT. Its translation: CASSTLAGDTQYF.

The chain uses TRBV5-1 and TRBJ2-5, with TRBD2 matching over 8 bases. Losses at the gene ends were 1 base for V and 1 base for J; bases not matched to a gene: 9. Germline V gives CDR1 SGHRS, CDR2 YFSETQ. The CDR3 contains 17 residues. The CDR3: CASSLLSGRGGQETQYF. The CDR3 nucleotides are TGCGCCAGCAGCTTGCTCAGCGGGAGAGGGGGCCAAGAGACCCAGTACTTC.

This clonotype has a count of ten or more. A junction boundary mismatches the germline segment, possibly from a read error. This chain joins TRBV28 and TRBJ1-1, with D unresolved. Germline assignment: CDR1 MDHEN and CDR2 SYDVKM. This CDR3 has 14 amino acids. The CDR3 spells CASSPWTANTEAFF. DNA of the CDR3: TGCGCCAGCAGCCCCTGGACGGCTAACACTGAAGCTTTCTTT.

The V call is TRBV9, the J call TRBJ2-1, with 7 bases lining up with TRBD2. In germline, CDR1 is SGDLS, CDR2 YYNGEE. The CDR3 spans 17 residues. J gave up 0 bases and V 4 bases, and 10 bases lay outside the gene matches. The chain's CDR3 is CASSPTGGSSSYNEQFF. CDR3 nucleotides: TGTGCCAGCAGCCCTACCGGGGGGTCTAGCTCCTACAATGAGCAGTTCTTC.

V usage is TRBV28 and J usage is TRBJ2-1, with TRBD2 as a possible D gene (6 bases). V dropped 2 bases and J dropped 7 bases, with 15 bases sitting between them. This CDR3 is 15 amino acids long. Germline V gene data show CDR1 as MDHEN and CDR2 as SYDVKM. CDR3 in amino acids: CASSLGGAGGNEQFF. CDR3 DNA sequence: TGTGCCAGCAGTTTAGGCGGGGCCGGGGGAAATGAGCAGTTCTTC.

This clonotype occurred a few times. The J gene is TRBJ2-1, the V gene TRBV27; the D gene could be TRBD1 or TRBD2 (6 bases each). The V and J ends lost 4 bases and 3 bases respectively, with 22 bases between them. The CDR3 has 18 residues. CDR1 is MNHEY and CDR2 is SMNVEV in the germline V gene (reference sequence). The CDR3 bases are TGTGCCAGCAGTTGGTTATCTGGGGGGCAGGGCCTCTACAATGAGCAGTTCTTC. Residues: CASSWLSGGQGLYNEQFF.

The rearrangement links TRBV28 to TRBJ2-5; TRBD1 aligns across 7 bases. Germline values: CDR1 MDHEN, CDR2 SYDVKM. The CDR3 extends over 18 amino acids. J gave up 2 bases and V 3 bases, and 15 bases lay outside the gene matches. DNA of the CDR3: TGTGCCAGCAGTTTTCTACTGATTATAAAGGACAGGCAAGAGACCCAGTACTTC. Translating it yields CASSFLLIIKDRQETQYF.

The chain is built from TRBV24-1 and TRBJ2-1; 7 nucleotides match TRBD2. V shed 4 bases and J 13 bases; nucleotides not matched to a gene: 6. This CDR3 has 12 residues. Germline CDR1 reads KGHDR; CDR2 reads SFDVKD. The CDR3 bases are TGTGCCACCAGTGAAGCGGGGTACACCCAGTTCTTC. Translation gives CATSEAGYTQFF.

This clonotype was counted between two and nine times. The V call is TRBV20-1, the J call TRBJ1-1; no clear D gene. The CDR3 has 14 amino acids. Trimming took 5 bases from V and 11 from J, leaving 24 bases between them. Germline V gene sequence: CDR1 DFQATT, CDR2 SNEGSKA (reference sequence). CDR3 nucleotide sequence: TGCAGTGCTCCCCGGGGAGGGCTCGAGCGTAAGGCTTTCTTT. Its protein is CSAPRGGLERKAFF.

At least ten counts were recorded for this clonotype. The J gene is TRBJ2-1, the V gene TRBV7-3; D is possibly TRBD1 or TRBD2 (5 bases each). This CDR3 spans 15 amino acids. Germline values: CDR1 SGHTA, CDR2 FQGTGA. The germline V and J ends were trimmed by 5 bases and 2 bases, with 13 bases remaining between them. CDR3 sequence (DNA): TGTGCCAGCAGCAAAGGGACGGTGACCTACAATGAGCAGTTCTTC. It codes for CASSKGTVTYNEQFF.

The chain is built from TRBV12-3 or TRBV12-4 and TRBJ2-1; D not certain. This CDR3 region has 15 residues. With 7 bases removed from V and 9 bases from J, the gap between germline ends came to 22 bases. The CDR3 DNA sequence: TGTGCCAGCAACCCTGGGGATCTCGTTTTTGGTGAGCAGTTCTTC. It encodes CASNPGDLVFGEQFF.

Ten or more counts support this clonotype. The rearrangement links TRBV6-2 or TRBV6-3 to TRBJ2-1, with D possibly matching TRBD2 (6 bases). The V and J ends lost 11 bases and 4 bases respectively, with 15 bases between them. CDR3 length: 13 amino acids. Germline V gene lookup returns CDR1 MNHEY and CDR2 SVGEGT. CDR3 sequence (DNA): TGTGCCTCTACCACGCTAGCGTACAATGAGCAGTTCTTC. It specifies CASTTLAYNEQFF.

CDR3: CASSTRDRANEQYF. DNA of the CDR3: TGTGCCAGCAGTACCCGGGACAGGGCTAACGAGCAGTACTTC. The gene calls are TRBV27 and TRBJ2-7; TRBD1 agrees at 9 bases. CDR3 length equals 14 residues. Per the germline V gene, CDR1 is MNHEY and CDR2 is SMNVEV (reference sequence). Trimming at V came to 5 bases and at J to 5 bases, leaving 7 bases not matched to a gene.

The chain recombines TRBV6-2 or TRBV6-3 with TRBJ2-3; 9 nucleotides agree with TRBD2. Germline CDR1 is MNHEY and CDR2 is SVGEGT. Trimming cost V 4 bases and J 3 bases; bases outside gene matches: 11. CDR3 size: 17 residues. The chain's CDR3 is CASSFFLAGRPTDTQYF. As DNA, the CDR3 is TGTGCCAGCAGTTTCTTCCTAGCGGGGCGGCCGACAGATACGCAGTATTTT.

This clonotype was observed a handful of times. The CDR3 protein is CASSPKVGNSYEQYF. In DNA, the CDR3 is TGTGCCAGCAGCCCTAAGGTGGGCAACTCCTACGAGCAGTACTTC. The rearrangement uses TRBV7-6 and TRBJ2-7; D remains unclear. The CDR3 sequence is 15 residues long. Germline V CDR1 and CDR2: SGHVS, FNYEAQ. Trimming left V 5 bases short and J 0 bases short, with 14 bases between.

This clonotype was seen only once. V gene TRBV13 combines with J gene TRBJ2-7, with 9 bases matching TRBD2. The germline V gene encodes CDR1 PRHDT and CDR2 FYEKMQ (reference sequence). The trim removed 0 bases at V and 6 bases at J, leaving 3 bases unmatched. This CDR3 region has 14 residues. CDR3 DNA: TGTGCCAGCAGCTTAGGGAGCGGGGGGTCCGAGCAGTACTTC. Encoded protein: CASSLGSGGSEQYF.

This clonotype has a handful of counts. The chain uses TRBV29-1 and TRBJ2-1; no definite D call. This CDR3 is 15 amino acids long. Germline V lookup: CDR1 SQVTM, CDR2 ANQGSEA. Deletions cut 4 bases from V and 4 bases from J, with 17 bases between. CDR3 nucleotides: TGCAGCGTTGGGGATAGTGACAAAGGGTACAATGAGCAGTTCTTC. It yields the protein CSVGDSDKGYNEQFF.

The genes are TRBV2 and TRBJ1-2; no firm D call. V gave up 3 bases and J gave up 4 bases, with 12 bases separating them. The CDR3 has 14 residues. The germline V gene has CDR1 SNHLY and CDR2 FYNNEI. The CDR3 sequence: CASSDSPGLYGYTF. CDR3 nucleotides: TGTGCCAGCAGTGATTCCCCAGGCCTCTATGGCTACACCTTC.

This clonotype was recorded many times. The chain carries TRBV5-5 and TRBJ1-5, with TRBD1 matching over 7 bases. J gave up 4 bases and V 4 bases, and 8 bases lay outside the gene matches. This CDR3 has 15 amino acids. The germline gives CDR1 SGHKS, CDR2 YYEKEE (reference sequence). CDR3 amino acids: CASSVWDSPNQPQHF. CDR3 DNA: TGTGCCAGCAGCGTTTGGGACAGCCCAAATCAGCCCCAGCATTTT.